Listed below are T cell receptor beta chains from one sample, sequenced in a study of cytomegalovirus exposure and HLA in healthy donors. The data were produced by immunoSEQ multiplex PCR, yet TCRdb's version contains in-frame clones alone and is incomplete. This table holds 73,000 or so clones, around 94% found once. Sequencing input: PBMCs. The receptors shown here come from a woman between 18 and 29 years old in good health and CMV-seropositive. Both conserved end residues are part of each CDR3. Clone size appears in some rows only: once, few, many, or a class for an expanded clone.

clone_size	v_call	j_call	cdr3_aa
.	TRBV5-1	TRBJ2-6	CASSRGQPGANVLTF
.	TRBV6-5	TRBJ1-2	CASTQGYGYTF
.	TRBV30	TRBJ1-3	CAWSVQGTGGGNTIYF
.	TRBV2	TRBJ2-1	CASSRSAGAVGNEQFF
.	TRBV28	TRBJ2-3	CASSSFPGTSGRSTDTQYF
.	TRBV30	TRBJ2-3	CAWNVGGLTDTQYF
once	TRBV10-1	TRBJ1-1	CASSDGTENTEAFF
.	TRBV11-2	TRBJ2-1	CASIDQTLGQGPLEQFF
.	TRBV19	TRBJ1-1	CASTPTGMNTEAFF
.	TRBV7-9	TRBJ2-5	CASSLGGSGGQETQYF
.	TRBV6-1	TRBJ2-3	CASATGTSGTDTQYF
.	TRBV4-1	TRBJ1-6	CASSQEAKPGQISSPLHF
.	TRBV5-5	TRBJ1-5	CASSFTGMGNQPQHF
.	TRBV7-9	TRBJ2-3	CASSARGTDTQYF
.	TRBV5-1	TRBJ1-3	CASSLASAGNTIYF
.	TRBV7-9	TRBJ1-1	CASSLGQGYKAFF
once	TRBV2	TRBJ2-7	CASSADHSGAYEQYF
once	TRBV6-5	TRBJ2-1	CASSSIGGRYNEQFF
.	TRBV2	TRBJ2-5	CASSDFGGSQETQYF
.	TRBV28	TRBJ2-3	CASMDRDTDTQYF
.	TRBV7-9	TRBJ2-3	CASSIYPDRDRSTDTQYF
.	TRBV7-8	TRBJ2-2	CASRPGTQNTGELFF